These 9 T cell receptor beta chains were all obtained from the same sample, sequenced in a study of radiotherapy plus CTLA-4 blockade in lung cancer. The repertoire was sequenced with immunoSEQ multiplex PCR; TCRdb's copy has only in-frame clones and lacks some. Of some 110,000 clones in the sample, more than 65% are singletons; the top ten hold 5.2%. The specimen was peripheral blood, collected from a patient treated with radiotherapy plus ipilimumab. These receptors originate from a human donor with non-small cell lung cancer who had a partial response to radiotherapy plus ipilimumab.

This chain links TRBV7-9 with TRBJ2-3; 8 bases align to TRBD2. Germline V gives CDR1 SEHNR, CDR2 FQNEAQ (reference sequence). This CDR3 contains 14 residues. Germline trimming cut 1 base from V and 4 bases from J; bases unmatched to any gene: 1. The CDR3 reads CASSLEGLADTQYF. The CDR3 nucleotides are TGTGCCAGCAGCTTAGAGGGACTAGCAGATACGCAGTATTTT.

The sample holds many counts of this clone. The chain employs TRBV19 and TRBJ2-7; 9 bases agree with TRBD1. Germline trimming cut 2 bases from V and 2 bases from J; bases unmatched to any gene: 4. CDR3 size: 15 residues. CDR1 and CDR2 (germline): LNHDA, SQIVND (reference sequence). CDR3 DNA sequence: TGTGCCAGTAGTATAAGGACAGGGGAGACCTACGAGCAGTACTTC. This encodes CASSIRTGETYEQYF.

The rearrangement uses TRBV5-1 and TRBJ2-5, with 8 bases fitting TRBD2. The CDR3 is made up of 14 amino acids. Trimming removed 1 base from V and 4 bases from J; junction bases left unmatched: 3. The V gene's germline CDR1 is SGHRS and CDR2 YFSETQ. CDR3 bases: TGCGCCAGCAGCTTGACAAGCGGGAGAGAGACCCAGTACTTC. Its protein is CASSLTSGRETQYF. Based on the CDR3 plus reference TRBV5-1 and TRBJ2-5, the full variable domain is KAGVTQTPRYLIKTRGQQVTLSCSPISGHRSVSWYQQTPGQGLQFLFEYFSETQRNKGNFPGRFSGRQFSNSRSEMNVSTLELGDSALYLCASSLTSGRETQYFGPGTRLLVL.

The V gene is TRBV7-2, the J gene TRBJ2-3, with 10 positions matching TRBD2. V lost 6 bases, J lost 4 bases, and 4 bases stayed unmatched. Germline CDR1 is SGHTA and CDR2 is FQGNSA. This CDR3 has 14 residues. This chain's CDR3 is CASSLAGVADTQYF. The CDR3 nucleotides are TGTGCCAGCAGTCTAGCGGGAGTCGCAGATACGCAGTATTTT.

The chain links TRBV6-5 to TRBJ2-3; D might be TRBD2 (6 bases). The V end was cut by 6 bases, the J end by 14 bases, with 15 bases between. The CDR3 sequence is 11 residues long. The germline V gene encodes CDR1 MNHEY and CDR2 SVGAGI. Here the CDR3 reads CASSPGSAVYF. The CDR3 DNA follows: TGTGCCAGCAGCCCCGGGAGCGCGGTGTATTTT.

The genes are TRBV5-5 and TRBJ2-2; TRBD1 aligns across 9 bases. Looked up from germline, CDR1 is SGHKS and CDR2 is YYEKEE (reference sequence). The CDR3 sequence is 16 residues long. J lost 5 bases, V lost 3 bases, and 8 bases had no gene match. The CDR3 DNA sequence: TGTGCCAGCAGCTGGGACAGGGATTGGCCTACCGGGGAGCTGTTTTTT. Its protein is CASSWDRDWPTGELFF.

This chain joins TRBV5-1 and TRBJ1-2; D is possibly TRBD1 (6 bases). Germline V lookup: CDR1 SGHRS, CDR2 YFSETQ. CDR3 length equals 16 residues. Trimming removed 4 bases at V and 2 bases at J, with 18 bases between. CDR3 region: CASSGGGPGDNYGYTF. Written as DNA, the CDR3 is TGCGCCAGCAGCGGGGGGGGGCCAGGGGACAACTATGGCTACACCTTC.

The chain employs TRBV29-1 and TRBJ2-1; D is possibly TRBD1 (6 bases). The CDR3 totals 12 residues. V was cut by 7 bases and J by 3 bases, with 10 bases left in between. Germline CDR1 and CDR2: SQVTM and ANQGSEA. CDR3 coding DNA: TGCAGCGGGAGAGGGGGCTACAATGAGCAGTTCTTC. This sequence encodes CSGRGGYNEQFF.

This clone was seen only a few times. This sequence joins TRBV5-1 and TRBJ1-1, with D hard to call. In germline, CDR1 is SGHRS, CDR2 YFSETQ. The ends were cut back, 1 base at V and 1 base at J, with 11 bases in the middle. The CDR3 runs 15 residues. DNA for the CDR3: TGCGCCAGCAGCTTGTATGGCAGATCGAACACTGAAGCTTTCTTT. Encoded protein: CASSLYGRSNTEAFF.